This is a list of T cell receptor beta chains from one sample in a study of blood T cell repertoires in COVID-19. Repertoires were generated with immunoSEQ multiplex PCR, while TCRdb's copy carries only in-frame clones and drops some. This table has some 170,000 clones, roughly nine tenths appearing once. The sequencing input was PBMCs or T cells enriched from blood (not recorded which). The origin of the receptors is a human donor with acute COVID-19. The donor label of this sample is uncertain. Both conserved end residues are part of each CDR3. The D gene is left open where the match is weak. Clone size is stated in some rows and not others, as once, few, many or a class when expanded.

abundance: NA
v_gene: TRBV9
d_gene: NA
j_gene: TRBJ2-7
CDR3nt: TGTGCCAGCAGCGTAGCGCCGAGCGGGTCCATCTACGAGCAGTACTTC
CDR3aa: CASSVAPSGSIYEQYF

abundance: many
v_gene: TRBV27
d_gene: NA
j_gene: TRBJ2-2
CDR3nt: TGTGCCAGCAGTCCCCCTAACACCGGGGAGCTGTTTTTT
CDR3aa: CASSPPNTGELFF

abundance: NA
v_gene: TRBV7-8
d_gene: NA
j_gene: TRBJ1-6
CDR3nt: TGTGCCAGCAGCTTAGGGGAGTTAAATTCACCCCTCCACTTT
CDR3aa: CASSLGELNSPLHF

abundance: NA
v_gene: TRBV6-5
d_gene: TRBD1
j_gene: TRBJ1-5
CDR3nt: TGTGCCAGCAGTTCGACAGGGGTGGGTCAGCCCCAGCATTTT
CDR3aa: CASSSTGVGQPQHF

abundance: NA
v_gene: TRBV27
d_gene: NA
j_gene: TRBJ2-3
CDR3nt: TGTGCCAGCAGTTTCCCGGGACAAGGTTTGGTGAGCACAGATACGCAGTATTTT
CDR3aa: CASSFPGQGLVSTDTQYF

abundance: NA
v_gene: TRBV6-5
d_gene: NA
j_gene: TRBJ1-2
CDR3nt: TGTGCCAGCAGTTACTTAGTACAGGGTCGGGGCTACACCTTC
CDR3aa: CASSYLVQGRGYTF

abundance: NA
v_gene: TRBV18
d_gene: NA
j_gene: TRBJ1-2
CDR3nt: TGTGCCAGCTCAGAAAAGGACAGACCCTATGGCTACACCTTC
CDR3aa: CASSEKDRPYGYTF

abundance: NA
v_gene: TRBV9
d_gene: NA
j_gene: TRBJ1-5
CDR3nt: TGTGCCAGCAGCGTAGACGGTAATCAGCCCCAGCATTTT
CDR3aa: CASSVDGNQPQHF

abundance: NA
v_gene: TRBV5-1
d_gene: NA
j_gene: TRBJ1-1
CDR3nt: TGCGCCAGCAGCTTTGGTCAAGTACAGGAAAACACTGAAGCTTTCTTT
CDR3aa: CASSFGQVQENTEAFF

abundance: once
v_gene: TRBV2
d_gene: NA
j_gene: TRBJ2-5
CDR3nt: TGTGCCAGCAGTGAGGTCCGCCGGGAGACCCAGTACTTC
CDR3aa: CASSEVRRETQYF

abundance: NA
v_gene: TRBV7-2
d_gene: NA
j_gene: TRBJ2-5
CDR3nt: TGTGCCAGCAGACCTAGACAGGACGGTAAAGAGACCCAGTACTTC
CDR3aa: CASRPRQDGKETQYF

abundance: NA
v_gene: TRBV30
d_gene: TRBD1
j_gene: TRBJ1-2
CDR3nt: TGTGCCGGAGGGACAGGGGGAGGCTACACCTTC
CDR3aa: CAGGTGGGYTF

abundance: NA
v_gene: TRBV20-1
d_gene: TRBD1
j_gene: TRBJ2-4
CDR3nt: TGCAGTGCCCAGAGGGGGGACAGGCCGTACTTC
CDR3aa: CSAQRGDRPYF

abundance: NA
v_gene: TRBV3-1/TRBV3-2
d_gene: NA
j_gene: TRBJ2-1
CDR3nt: TGTGCCAGCAGCCAAGAGGCGGGGTACAATGAGCAGTTCTTC
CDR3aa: CASSQEAGYNEQFF

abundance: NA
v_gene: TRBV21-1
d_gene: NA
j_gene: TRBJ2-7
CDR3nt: TGTGCCAGCAGCCCCCGATCCACAGGCTACGAGCAGTACTTC
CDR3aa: CASSPRSTGYEQYF

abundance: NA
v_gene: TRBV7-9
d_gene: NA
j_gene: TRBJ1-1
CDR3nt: TGTGCCAGCAGCTTCTCGACACGTACGGGAAACACTGAAGCTTTCTTT
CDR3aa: CASSFSTRTGNTEAFF

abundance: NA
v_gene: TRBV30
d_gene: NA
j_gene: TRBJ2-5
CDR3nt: TGTGCCTGGAGTGTACTAAGCGGGTATCAAGAGACCCAGTACTTC
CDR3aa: CAWSVLSGYQETQYF

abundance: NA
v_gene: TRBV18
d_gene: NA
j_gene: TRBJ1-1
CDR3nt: TGTGCCAGCTCACCTAGGGGCCCTGAAGCTTTCTTT
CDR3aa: CASSPRGPEAFF

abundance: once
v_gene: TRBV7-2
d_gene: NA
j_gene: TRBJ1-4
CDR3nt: TGTGCCAGCAGCTCCGCAACTAATGAAAAACTGTTTTTT
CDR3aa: CASSSATNEKLFF

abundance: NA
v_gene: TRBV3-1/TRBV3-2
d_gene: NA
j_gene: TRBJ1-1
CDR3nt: TGTGCCAGCAGCTCCCCCAGTCACACTGAAGCTTTCTTT
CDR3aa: CASSSPSHTEAFF

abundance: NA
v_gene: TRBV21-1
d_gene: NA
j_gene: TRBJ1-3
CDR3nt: TGTGCCAGCAGCAAAGGACAGGGGGGAAACACCATATATTTT
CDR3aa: CASSKGQGGNTIYF

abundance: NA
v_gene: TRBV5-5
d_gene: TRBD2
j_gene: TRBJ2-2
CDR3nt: TGTGCCAGCAGCCCGCGGGGCGGGGGGCCCCCCGGGGAGCTGTTTTTT
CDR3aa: CASSPRGGGPPGELFF